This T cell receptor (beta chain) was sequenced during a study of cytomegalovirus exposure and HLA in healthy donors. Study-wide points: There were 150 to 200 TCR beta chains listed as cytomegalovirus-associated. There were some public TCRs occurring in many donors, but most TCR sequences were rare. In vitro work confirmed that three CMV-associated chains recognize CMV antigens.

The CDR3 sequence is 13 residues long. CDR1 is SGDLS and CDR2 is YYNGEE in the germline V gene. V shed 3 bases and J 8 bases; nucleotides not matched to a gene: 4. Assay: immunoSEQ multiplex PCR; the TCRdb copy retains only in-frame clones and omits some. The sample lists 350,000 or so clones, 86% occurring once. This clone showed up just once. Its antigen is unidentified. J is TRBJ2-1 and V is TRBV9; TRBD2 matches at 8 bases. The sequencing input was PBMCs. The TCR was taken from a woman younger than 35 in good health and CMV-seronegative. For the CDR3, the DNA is TGTGCCAGCAGCGGGACTAGCAGCGATGAGCAGTTCTTC. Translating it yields CASSGTSSDEQFF.